This TCR beta chain was captured in a study of cytomegalovirus exposure and HLA in healthy donors. Study as a whole: An early release of data contained approximately 85 million unique TCRs, which came from HLA-typed donors. General study points: As immune exposure information, only CMV serostatus was available.

As regards this clone: Antigen: not known.

The study ran its PCR with 60 Vbeta and 13 Jbeta primers. Sequencing used immunoSEQ multiplex PCR; TCRdb keeps in-frame clones, though not all of them. Seen here are about 160,000 clones, roughly 89% observed once, and the top ten hold about 0.93%. Germline V CDR1 and CDR2: SGDLS, YYNGEE. The CDR3 runs to 17 residues. The V gene end was trimmed by 0 bases and the J gene end by 4 bases; junction bases not matched to a gene: 9. The source of this sequence is a woman in her 30s in good health and CMV-seronegative. The chain employs TRBV9 and TRBJ1-2; 10 bases fit TRBD1. The sequenced material came from PBMCs. CDR3 nucleotide sequence: TGTGCCAGCAGCGTAGACTTGGGACAGGGGCCGGCCTATGGCTACACCTTC. It specifies CASSVDLGQGPAYGYTF.